The rows below give T cell receptor beta chains drawn from one sample of a study of cytomegalovirus exposure and HLA in healthy donors. Clones were sequenced by immunoSEQ multiplex PCR, and TCRdb holds only the in-frame ones, with some missing. Its table records 45,000 or so clones. The material sequenced was PBMCs. These receptors were collected from a male donor in good health and CMV-seronegative. Each CDR3 is given without its conserved first and last residue. D genes are given only for firm matches.

d_gene: .; v_gene: TRBV10-2; CDR3aa: ATGGAEAF
d_gene: .; v_gene: TRBV27; CDR3aa: ASSLYPRVNTGELF
d_gene: .; v_gene: TRBV7-9; CDR3aa: ASSLQGPDTQY
d_gene: .; v_gene: TRBV27; CDR3aa: ASTSGGGRNTEAF
d_gene: TRBD2; v_gene: TRBV7-7; CDR3aa: ASSYSGGSGDTQY
d_gene: .; v_gene: TRBV30; CDR3aa: AWSLSGNTIY
d_gene: .; v_gene: TRBV7-9; CDR3aa: ASSSREGSGNTEAF
d_gene: TRBD2; v_gene: TRBV7-2; CDR3aa: ASSLGSGREGGTQY
d_gene: .; v_gene: TRBV4-2; CDR3aa: ASSQVQATNEKLF
d_gene: .; v_gene: TRBV6-1; CDR3aa: ASSEGRQGVDEQY
d_gene: .; v_gene: TRBV6-5; CDR3aa: ASRPGAMAGYEQY
d_gene: TRBD2; v_gene: TRBV4-2; CDR3aa: ASSQGGEGNEQF
d_gene: TRBD1; v_gene: TRBV29-1; CDR3aa: SVPGQGNYGYT
d_gene: TRBD1; v_gene: TRBV6-5; CDR3aa: ASRKDRAYEQY
d_gene: TRBD1; v_gene: TRBV7-8; CDR3aa: ASSHSGQGGNQPQH
d_gene: .; v_gene: TRBV18; CDR3aa: ASSPTRGNYEQY
d_gene: .; v_gene: TRBV4-1; CDR3aa: ASSQEGLGGFQPQH
d_gene: TRBD2; v_gene: TRBV11-1; CDR3aa: ASSLASKASGSYEQY
d_gene: .; v_gene: TRBV19; CDR3aa: ASSTTGSYEQY
d_gene: .; v_gene: TRBV5-4; CDR3aa: ASSSGFGELF
d_gene: .; v_gene: TRBV7-8; CDR3aa: ASSATRAGEQF
d_gene: .; v_gene: TRBV5-1; CDR3aa: ASSLGLTNTEAF
d_gene: .; v_gene: TRBV7-3; CDR3aa: ASSLGANTEAF